These 8 T cell receptor beta chains were sequenced from one sample in a study of T cell responses to AZD1222 COVID-19 vaccine. The table came from immunoSEQ multiplex PCR; TCRdb's copy has only in-frame clones and leaves some out. This table holds about 81,000 clones, approximately 85% found once. Sequenced here: peripheral blood, sampled 28 days after the second AZD1222 dose. These receptors came from an adult who received the AZD1222 COVID-19 vaccine.

V usage is TRBV15 and J usage is TRBJ1-1; a possible D gene is TRBD1 (6 bases). CDR1 is LNHNV, CDR2 YYDKDF, per germline (reference sequence). Trimming removed 5 bases at V and 3 bases at J, with 16 bases between. This CDR3 region has 15 residues. The DNA for the CDR3 is TGTGCCACCAGCGGGGGGGGGACATTTTACACTGAAGCTTTCTTT. Encoded protein: CATSGGGTFYTEAFF.

This chain joins TRBV4-1 and TRBJ2-2; 7 positions agree with TRBD2. J was trimmed by 7 bases and V by 2 bases; bases with no gene match: 7. CDR1 and CDR2 from the germline V gene are MGHRA and YSYEKL. The CDR3 has 15 residues. Here the CDR3 reads CASSQSAGALGELFF. The CDR3 DNA is TGCGCCAGCAGCCAATCGGCGGGAGCTCTCGGGGAGCTGTTTTTT.

The genes are TRBV18 and TRBJ1-3; 11 bases are shared with TRBD1. The CDR3 has 15 residues. The junction had 4 bases not matched to a gene; V was cut back by 1 base and J by 8 bases. Germline loops: CDR1 KGHSH, CDR2 LQKENI. Here the CDR3 reads CASSPRTGGADTIYF. The DNA for the CDR3 is TGTGCCAGCTCACCACGGACAGGGGGCGCGGACACCATATATTTT.

The chain recombines TRBV5-1 with TRBJ2-1; 9 bases match TRBD2. J gave up 4 bases and V 5 bases, and 10 bases lay outside the gene matches. The CDR3 has 16 residues. Looked up from germline, CDR1 is SGHRS and CDR2 is YFSETQ. Written as DNA, the CDR3 is TGCGCCAGCAGTGGGGGAGGGACTAGCTATTACAATGAGCAGTTCTTC. Its translation: CASSGGGTSYYNEQFF.

This clone was seen only once. This chain connects TRBV11-2 to TRBJ2-7; TRBD1 or TRBD2 may be the D gene (7 bases each). This CDR3 is 14 amino acids long. Germline CDR1 SGHAT, CDR2 FQNNGV. V gave up 5 bases and J gave up 4 bases, with 15 bases separating them. In DNA form, the CDR3 reads TGTGCCAGCAGCGCCGGCAGGGGGGGGTACGAGCAGTACTTC. Translating gives CASSAGRGGYEQYF.

This chain joins TRBV3-1 (or the pseudogene TRBV3-2) and TRBJ2-2; D remains unclear. The germline V gene encodes CDR1 LGHDT and CDR2 YNNKEL (reference sequence). CDR3 length: 15 amino acids. V was cut by 2 bases and J by 5 bases, with 12 bases left in between. CDR3 amino acids: CASSQSQGWTGELFF. In DNA form, the CDR3 reads TGTGCCAGCAGCCAAAGCCAAGGGTGGACCGGGGAGCTGTTTTTT.

In its sample, this clone was seen a few times. The gene calls are TRBV19 and TRBJ2-1; D is perhaps TRBD2 (6 bases). The CDR3 sequence is 14 residues long. Trimming took off 3 bases at V and 1 base at J, with 7 bases between the two ends. Per the germline V gene, CDR1 is LNHDA and CDR2 is SQIVND (reference sequence). CDR3 nucleotides: TGTGCCAGTAGTATGGGGAGGTCCTACAATGAGCAGTTCTTC. This translates into CASSMGRSYNEQFF.

The V call is TRBV5-1, the J call TRBJ2-5; TRBD2 aligns across 14 bases. The germline CDR1 and CDR2 sequences are SGHRS and YFSETQ. The CDR3 length is 13 residues. With 7 bases clipped from V and 4 bases from J, the junction kept 0 bases outside the gene matches. CDR3 residues: CASGTSGGETQYF. CDR3 DNA sequence: TGCGCCAGCGGGACTAGCGGGGGAGAGACCCAGTACTTC.